These 26 T cell receptor beta chains were all obtained from the same sample, sequenced in a study of control samples from healthy donors and cancer patients. The assay was immunoSEQ multiplex PCR, and TCRdb's table has in-frame clones only and misses some. The sample holds around 130,000 clones, around 92% seen once. Specimen: PBMCs. The receptors here all came from a man between 50 and 59 years old with head and neck cancer.

The genes are TRBV3-1 (or the pseudogene TRBV3-2) and TRBJ2-2; D remains ambiguous. Trimming took off 0 bases at V and 0 bases at J, with 8 bases between the two ends. CDR1 is LGHDT, CDR2 YNNKEL, per germline (reference sequence). This CDR3 spans 16 amino acids. The CDR3 DNA is TGTGCCAGCAGCCAAGAACGGACGACGAACACCGGGGAGCTGTTTTTT. Protein sequence: CASSQERTTNTGELFF.

DNA for the CDR3: TGCGCCAGCAGCTTGGACAGGGGTTTTACTGAAGCTTTCTTT. Translated, it gives CASSLDRGFTEAFF. This chain uses TRBV5-1 with TRBJ1-1; 7 bases are a match to TRBD1. V gave up 0 bases and J gave up 5 bases; unmatched junction bases: 4. The CDR3 is 14 amino acids. Germline CDR1 and CDR2: SGHRS and YFSETQ.

This clone was seen just once. J is TRBJ2-3 and V is TRBV12-3 or TRBV12-4; TRBD2 matches 7 bases. J gave up 4 bases and V 4 bases, and 2 bases lay outside the gene matches. The length of the CDR3 is 13 residues. CDR3 nucleotides: TGTGCCAGCAGTTGGGGGGGGGCAGATACGCAGTATTTT. Residues: CASSWGGADTQYF.

The chain employs TRBV5-8 and TRBJ2-5, with 7 nucleotides matching TRBD2. CDR3 length: 16 amino acids. Germline V gene data show CDR1 as SGHTS and CDR2 as YDEGEE. V gave up 0 bases and J gave up 5 bases; unmatched junction bases: 10. The DNA of the CDR3 is TGTGCCAGCAGCTTGGGGGGCGGGAGCCGTGGGGAGACCCAGTACTTC. Amino acids: CASSLGGGSRGETQYF.

V is TRBV27 and J is TRBJ1-1; a possible D gene is TRBD1 (5 bases). Per the germline V gene, CDR1 is MNHEY and CDR2 is SMNVEV (reference sequence). The CDR3 contains 12 residues. V was trimmed by 7 bases and J by 3 bases, leaving 9 bases between them. The CDR3 DNA reads TGTGCCAGCAAATCGGGGGACACTGAAGCTTTCTTT. Its protein product is CASKSGDTEAFF.

The rearrangement uses TRBV4-1 and TRBJ2-5, with TRBD2 matching 11 bases. The CDR3 totals 17 residues. Germline values: CDR1 MGHRA, CDR2 YSYEKL. J was trimmed by 5 bases and V by 4 bases; bases with no gene match: 12. The DNA for the CDR3 is TGCGCCAGCAGCCCATCATCCAGTAGCGGGGGGGTGGAGACCCAGTACTTC. It encodes CASSPSSSSGGVETQYF.

The V gene is TRBV5-5, the J gene TRBJ2-3; TRBD2 might be the D (5 bases). The germline V and J ends were trimmed by 4 bases and 5 bases, with 11 bases remaining between them. This CDR3 has 13 residues. Germline CDR1 reads SGHKS; CDR2 reads YYEKEE (reference sequence). DNA for the CDR3: TGTGCCAGCAGCCGCACGGGGAAAGATACGCAGTATTTT. Protein product: CASSRTGKDTQYF.

The rearrangement links TRBV19 to TRBJ1-6; 7 bases align to TRBD1. The CDR3 consists of 13 residues. The V gene end was trimmed by 10 bases and the J gene end by 7 bases; junction bases not matched to a gene: 7. Germline CDR1 reads LNHDA; CDR2 reads SQIVND (reference sequence). CDR3 nucleotides: TGTGCCACTCGGACAGGACGGAATTCACCCCTCCACTTT. It encodes CATRTGRNSPLHF. Using reference TRBV19 and TRBJ1-6 for the parts outside the CDR3, the full variable domain is DGGITQSPKYLFRKEGQNVTLSCEQNLNHDAMYWYRQDPGQGLRLIYYSQIVNDFQKGDIAEGYSVSREKKESFPLTVTSAQKNPTAFYLCATRTGRNSPLHFGNGTRLTVT.

The chain couples TRBV2 to TRBJ1-5, with 9 bases that match TRBD1. Unmatched junction bases numbered 5, after V lost 7 bases and J lost 4 bases. The CDR3 runs to 14 residues. Germline V gene sequence: CDR1 SNHLY, CDR2 FYNNEI. This CDR3 reads CASIGGQGNQPQHF. Written as DNA, the CDR3 is TGTGCCAGCATAGGAGGACAGGGGAATCAGCCCCAGCATTTT. Based on the CDR3 plus reference TRBV2 and TRBJ1-5, the full variable domain is EPEVTQTPSHQVTQMGQEVILRCVPISNHLYFYWYRQILGQKVEFLVSFYNNEISEKSEIFDDQFSVERPDGSNFTLKIRSTKLEDSAMYFCASIGGQGNQPQHFGDGTRLSIL.

About this clone: One end of the junction does not line up with germline, which may come from a read error. The V and J genes are TRBV4-1 and TRBJ1-4; D is perhaps TRBD1 (5 bases). The germline V gene has CDR1 MGHRA and CDR2 YSYEKL. This CDR3 has 14 residues. CDR3 bases: TGCGCCAGCAGCCAAGATCCGGTGGGGGGGGTTTATTGTTTT. Encoded protein: CASSQDPVGGVYCF.

The chain is built from TRBV4-2 and TRBJ2-7; TRBD1 or TRBD2 may be the D gene (5 bases each). The CDR3 runs to 16 residues. V shed 4 bases and J shed 2 bases, with 18 bases lying between them. Per germline, CDR1 LGHNA and CDR2 YNFKEQ. CDR3 sequence reads: CASSLPPRDGPYEQYF. CDR3 bases: TGTGCCAGCAGCCTACCTCCCCGGGACGGCCCCTACGAGCAGTACTTC.

V and J are TRBV5-1 and TRBJ1-2; 7 nucleotides align to TRBD1. The CDR3 length is 14 residues. Per the germline V gene, CDR1 is SGHRS and CDR2 is YFSETQ. The junction had 8 bases not matched to a gene; V was cut back by 4 bases and J by 5 bases. The CDR3 protein is CASSRDRVFYGYTF. As DNA, the CDR3 is TGCGCCAGCAGCCGTGACAGGGTGTTTTATGGCTACACCTTC. The whole variable domain, filled in from reference TRBV5-1 and TRBJ1-2, reads KAGVTQTPRYLIKTRGQQVTLSCSPISGHRSVSWYQQTPGQGLQFLFEYFSETQRNKGNFPGRFSGRQFSNSRSEMNVSTLELGDSALYLCASSRDRVFYGYTFGSGTRLTVV.

V usage is TRBV5-1 and J usage is TRBJ2-5, with 7 bases identical to TRBD2. The CDR3 covers 15 residues. Per germline, CDR1 SGHRS and CDR2 YFSETQ. With 5 bases clipped from V and 4 bases from J, the junction kept 11 bases outside the gene matches. CDR3: CASREGSGGRETQYF. The CDR3 DNA reads TGCGCCAGCAGGGAAGGGTCGGGGGGTCGAGAGACCCAGTACTTC.

The chain links TRBV7-2 to TRBJ2-1; tentative D call: TRBD2 (5 bases). CDR1 and CDR2 from the germline V gene are SGHTA and FQGNSA. The length of the CDR3 is 13 residues. With 8 bases removed from V and 5 bases from J, the gap between germline ends came to 13 bases. DNA of the CDR3: TGTGCCAGCCGGGAAAGGGAACACAATGAGCAGTTCTTC. It encodes CASREREHNEQFF.

The V and J genes are TRBV11-3 and TRBJ2-3; D might be TRBD1 or TRBD2, each matching 6 bases. V shed 2 bases and J shed 2 bases, with 8 bases lying between them. This CDR3 is 14 amino acids long. The germline V gene has CDR1 SGHNT and CDR2 YENEEA. The CDR3 nucleotides read TGTGCCAGCAGCTTACGGGGGCCCACAGATACGCAGTATTTT. This encodes CASSLRGPTDTQYF. The complete variable domain, with remaining parts taken from reference TRBV11-3 and TRBJ2-3, reads EAGVVQSPRYKIIEKKQPVAFWCNPISGHNTLYWYLQNLGQGPELLIRYENEEAVDDSQLPKDRFSAERLKGVDSTLKIQPAELGDSAVYLCASSLRGPTDTQYFGPGTRLTVL.

This chain links TRBV27 with TRBJ2-7; TRBD1 matches at 9 bases. Per germline, CDR1 MNHEY and CDR2 SMNVEV (reference sequence). V lost 6 bases to trimming and J lost 5 bases; unmatched junction nucleotides: 14. The CDR3 runs to 16 residues. CDR3 coding DNA: TGTGCCAGCAGCCTCCCCCCGGGACAGGGTTTTCACGAGCAGTACTTC. This codes for CASSLPPGQGFHEQYF.

This CDR3 reads CASSQGGGAQPQHF. DNA for the CDR3: TGTGCCAGCAGCCAAGGAGGGGGGGCTCAGCCCCAGCATTTT. The chain couples TRBV3-1 (or the pseudogene TRBV3-2) to TRBJ1-5; TRBD1 is a possible D gene (6 bases). The germline gives CDR1 LGHDT, CDR2 YNNKEL (reference sequence). Deletions cut 1 base from V and 6 bases from J, with 10 bases between. The CDR3 consists of 14 residues.

The chain recombines TRBV2 with TRBJ1-1; 8 bases agree with TRBD1. There are 15 residues in the CDR3. Trimming removed 5 bases from V and 2 bases from J; junction bases left unmatched: 7. Germline-derived CDR1 and CDR2 are SNHLY and FYNNEI. In DNA, the CDR3 is TGTGCCAGCAGTCCGAGACAGGGGATAAACACTGAAGCTTTCTTT. Protein: CASSPRQGINTEAFF.

CDR3 sequence: CASSSLAGDQETQYF. The CDR3 DNA sequence: TGTGCCAGCAGCTCCCTGGCAGGCGACCAAGAGACCCAGTACTTC. This rearrangement joins TRBV11-3 to TRBJ2-5, with D uncertain. There are 15 residues in the CDR3. The V gene lost 4 bases and the J gene lost 0 bases, with 12 bases spanning the gap. Looked up from germline, CDR1 is SGHNT and CDR2 is YENEEA. Based on the CDR3 plus reference TRBV11-3 and TRBJ2-5, the full variable domain is EAGVVQSPRYKIIEKKQPVAFWCNPISGHNTLYWYLQNLGQGPELLIRYENEEAVDDSQLPKDRFSAERLKGVDSTLKIQPAELGDSAVYLCASSSLAGDQETQYFGPGTRLLVL.

The rearrangement joins TRBV6-5 to TRBJ2-1; no clear D. The ends were cut back, 8 bases at V and 0 bases at J, with 5 bases in the middle. This CDR3 region has 12 residues. Germline lookup yields CDR1 MNHEY and CDR2 SVGAGI. The CDR3 loop is CASLSSYNEQFF. The CDR3 DNA sequence: TGTGCCAGCCTGAGCTCCTACAATGAGCAGTTCTTC.

V is TRBV18 and J is TRBJ2-7, with TRBD1 matching over 7 bases. V lost 3 bases to trimming and J lost 3 bases; unmatched junction nucleotides: 8. Germline V CDR1 and CDR2: KGHSH, LQKENI. CDR3 length: 15 residues. The CDR3 DNA reads TGTGCCAGCTCACCTACAGGGGACCCTCGCTACGAGCAGTACTTC. Protein: CASSPTGDPRYEQYF.

The J gene is TRBJ2-4, the V gene TRBV6-6; TRBD2 is a possible D gene (5 bases). Trimming shortened V by 5 bases and J by 1 base, and 12 bases separated the two germline ends. This CDR3 has 15 amino acids. CDR1 MNHNY and CDR2 SVGAGI come from the germline V gene (reference sequence). In DNA, the CDR3 is TGTGCCAGCAGTCCCCTCCGAGGGGCCAAAAACATTCAGTACTTC. It translates to CASSPLRGAKNIQYF.

The CDR3 loop is CASSFWDRVGTDTQYF. The CDR3, as DNA: TGTGCCAGCAGCTTTTGGGACAGGGTTGGGACAGATACGCAGTATTTT. This chain connects TRBV5-4 to TRBJ2-3; 9 nucleotides match TRBD1. The CDR3 covers 16 residues. Germline-derived CDR1 and CDR2 are SGHNT and YYREEE (reference sequence). V shed 2 bases, J shed 3 bases, and the junction held 7 bases outside the gene matches.

This chain uses TRBV3-1 (or the pseudogene TRBV3-2) with TRBJ1-2, with D possibly matching TRBD1 (5 bases). The CDR3 extends over 14 amino acids. Per germline, CDR1 LGHDT and CDR2 YNNKEL (reference sequence). Trimming shortened V by 0 bases and J by 7 bases, and 12 bases separated the two germline ends. Here the CDR3 DNA reads TGTGCCAGCAGCCAAGATTCGGGGGTTAGTGGCTACACCTTC. Its translation: CASSQDSGVSGYTF.

V usage is TRBV2 and J usage is TRBJ2-3, with a possible D match to TRBD1 (6 bases). This CDR3 contains 14 residues. Germline V lookup: CDR1 SNHLY, CDR2 FYNNEI. The V end was cut by 6 bases, the J end by 4 bases, with 14 bases between. The CDR3, as DNA: TGTGCCAGCAGCATACAGGGATCCGCAGATACGCAGTATTTT. Its protein is CASSIQGSADTQYF.

V and J are TRBV6-4 and TRBJ2-1, with D possibly TRBD1 on 6 matching bases. Per germline, CDR1 MRHNA and CDR2 SNTAGT. The CDR3 has 14 residues. Trimming left V 3 bases short and J 1 base short, with 7 bases between. CDR3 nucleotide sequence: TGTGCCAGCAGTGAGGACAGTTCCTACAATGAGCAGTTCTTC. Its protein is CASSEDSSYNEQFF.